Below, 21 T cell receptor beta chains from the same sample are listed, as sequenced in a study of immune characterization of retroperitoneal liposarcoma. Each CDR3 protein is one row after TCRdb ran MiXCR on the PCR reads. The sample records 9,500 to 12,000 distinct CDR3 sequences, approximately 26% being singletons. What was sequenced was tumor tissue. All receptors come from a female donor with retroperitoneal liposarcoma.

This clonotype was seen more than once but under ten times. The chain employs TRBV12-3 or TRBV12-4 and TRBJ2-7; TRBD2 aligns across 7 bases. The DNA end is a closer match to TRBJ2-5, so the J assignment may be wrong. The CDR3 has 16 amino acids. CDR3 amino acids: CASTIGGSGVRETQYF. The CDR3 DNA reads as TGTGCCAGCACCATCGGGGGGTCCGGGGTCCGGGAGACCCAGTACTTC.

This clonotype was recorded a few times. The chain has TRBV11-2 and TRBJ2-1; D might be TRBD2 (6 bases). The last part of the DNA fits TRBJ2-7 better; the J call may be wrong. The germline gives CDR1 SGHAT, CDR2 FQNNGV. The CDR3 loop spans 14 amino acids. Here the CDR3 DNA reads TGTGCCAGCAGCGTGGATAGGACTACTTCCGAGCAGTACTTC. It codes for CASSVDRTTSEQYF.

This clonotype is termed medium-sized (0.01 to 0.1%). V is TRBV25-1 and J is TRBJ2-1; weak D call: TRBD2 (6 bases). Looked up from germline, CDR1 is MGHDK and CDR2 is SYGVNS. CDR3 length equals 15 residues. The germline V and J ends were trimmed by 5 bases and 5 bases, with 16 bases remaining between them. CDR3 protein: CASSSGTSLNNEQFF. CDR3 sequence (DNA): TGTGCCAGCAGTTCCGGGACTTCCCTAAACAATGAGCAGTTCTTC.

This sequence joins TRBV12-3 or TRBV12-4 and TRBJ2-3, with D maybe TRBD1 (5 bases). The CDR3 sequence is 16 residues long. V was trimmed by 3 bases and J by 0 bases, leaving 13 bases between them. CDR3 nucleotide sequence: TGTGCCAGCAGTTTTGGGGCGCGCACTAGCACAGATACGCAGTATTTT. This translates into CASSFGARTSTDTQYF.

Here the CDR3 DNA reads TGCAGCGTTGATAGCGGGGCCTACAATGAGCAGTTCTTC. Translating gives CSVDSGAYNEQFF. V gene TRBV29-1 combines with J gene TRBJ2-1, with 8 bases aligning to TRBD2. From germline, CDR1 is SQVTM and CDR2 ANQGSEA. V was pared by 3 bases and J by 2 bases, with 0 bases of the junction left unmatched. The CDR3 is 13 residues long.

In its sample, this clonotype was seen many times. V and J are TRBV12-3 or TRBV12-4 and TRBJ2-1; D remains unclear. Deletions cut 3 bases from V and 9 bases from J, with 9 bases between. The CDR3 has 12 residues. Here the CDR3 reads CASSFDPSEQFF. The CDR3, as DNA: TGTGCCAGCAGTTTCGATCCCAGTGAGCAGTTCTTC.

This clonotype has a handful of counts. The V call is TRBV6-2 or TRBV6-3, the J call TRBJ1-4, with D perhaps matching TRBD1 (5 bases). Germline-derived CDR1 and CDR2 are MNHEY and SVGEGT. With 5 bases removed from V and 10 bases from J, the gap between germline ends came to 14 bases. The CDR3 runs to 13 residues. In DNA, the CDR3 is TGTGCCAGCAGTCACCGGGGCCCAGGAAAACTGTTTTTT. It encodes CASSHRGPGKLFF.

The gene calls are TRBV6-1 and TRBJ2-4; D not certain. TRBJ2-5 explains the end of the DNA better; the J call may be wrong. Germline CDR1 is MNHNS and CDR2 is SASEGT. This CDR3 has 15 amino acids. The CDR3 nucleotides read TGTGCCAGCAGAGACCTGACCCGGGTGGGGGAGACCCAGTACTTC. It is translated as CASRDLTRVGETQYF.

For this clonotype: One junction end disagrees with the germline gene, perhaps due to a read error. The CDR3 here is CASSDPRGDGETQFF. In DNA form, the CDR3 reads TGTGCCAGTAGTGATCCTAGGGGGGACGGAGAGACCCAGTTCTTC. The chain recombines TRBV25-1 with TRBJ2-3; D may match TRBD1 or TRBD2 (6 bases each). The end of the DNA fits TRBJ2-1 better, so the J call may be wrong. Per germline, CDR1 MGHDK and CDR2 SYGVNS. The CDR3 sequence is 15 residues long.

The chain recombines TRBV10-1 with TRBJ2-1, with D possibly TRBD1 on 5 matching bases. The tail of the sequence fits TRBJ2-5 better, so the J call may be wrong. Germline V CDR1 and CDR2: WNHNN, SYGVQD (reference sequence). This CDR3 spans 14 amino acids. The CDR3: CASSDSGAAETQYF. CDR3 coding DNA: TGCGCCAGCAGTGATTCTGGGGCTGCGGAGACCCAGTACTTC.

This clonotype occurred once. The V call is TRBV7-2, the J call TRBJ2-5; D possibly corresponds to TRBD2 (6 bases). The J call may be mistaken, given a closer DNA end match to TRBJ2-1. Looked up from germline, CDR1 is SGHTA and CDR2 is FQGNSA. CDR3 length: 13 residues. The CDR3 DNA sequence: TGTGCCAGCAGCTGGGACTTTCCCTACGAGCAGTTCTTC. Translating gives CASSWDFPYEQFF.

Ten or more counts support this clonotype. This chain joins TRBV12-3 or TRBV12-4 and TRBJ2-1; 11 nucleotides match TRBD1. The DNA end favors TRBJ2-7, so the J call may be wrong. The CDR3 runs 14 residues. The chain's CDR3 is CASSSGTGGLGQYF. DNA of the CDR3: TGTGCCAGCAGTTCTGGGACAGGGGGGTTGGGGCAGTACTTC.

This clonotype is categorized as medium-sized. V and J are TRBV6-1 and TRBJ1-2, with D perhaps TRBD1 (6 bases). Trimming took off 2 bases at V and 6 bases at J, with 13 bases between the two ends. This CDR3 is 14 amino acids long. Germline V gene data show CDR1 as MNHNS and CDR2 as SASEGT. The CDR3 DNA follows: TGTGCCAGCAGTGAATATACAGGGTTAGATGGCTACACCTTC. Protein product: CASSEYTGLDGYTF.

V gene TRBV12-3 or TRBV12-4 combines with J gene TRBJ2-1; D is unresolved. V lost 6 bases to trimming and J lost 10 bases, with 13 bases between them. The CDR3 contains 12 residues. The CDR3 here is CASSRVHYEQFF. DNA for the CDR3: TGTGCCAGCAGCCGGGTCCACTACGAGCAGTTCTTC.

Sample share makes this clonotype medium-sized. This chain joins TRBV7-2 and TRBJ2-5, with D tentatively TRBD1 or TRBD2 (6 bases each). Germline-derived CDR1 and CDR2 are SGHTA and FQGNSA. Deletions cut 1 base from V and 11 bases from J, with 20 bases between. This CDR3 spans 15 amino acids. The CDR3 loop reads CASSLDGGLYNEQYF. Here the CDR3 DNA reads TGTGCCAGCAGCTTAGACGGGGGCCTGTACAATGAGCAGTACTTC.

The chain carries TRBV7-6 and TRBJ1-1, with D perhaps TRBD1 (5 bases). The CDR3 contains 15 residues. CDR1 SGHVS and CDR2 FNYEAQ come from the germline V gene. V gave up 3 bases and J gave up 6 bases, with 17 bases separating them. CDR3 sequence reads: CASSLMPSWGSEAFF. CDR3 nucleotides: TGTGCCAGCAGCTTGATGCCCTCCTGGGGCTCTGAAGCTTTCTTT.

This sequence joins TRBV12-3 or TRBV12-4 and TRBJ2-1; 14 bases are a match to TRBD2. With 7 bases clipped from V and 10 bases from J, the junction kept 9 bases outside the gene matches. CDR3 length equals 15 residues. The CDR3 bases are TGTGCCAGCACCCTGACTAGCGGGGGGGCTAGGGAGCAGTTCTTC. Its translation: CASTLTSGGAREQFF.

The sample holds a few counts of this clonotype. V gene TRBV6-1 combines with J gene TRBJ2-5, with 7 nucleotides matching TRBD2. This CDR3 is built from 16 residues. CDR1 MNHNS and CDR2 SASEGT come from the germline V gene. Trimming removed 4 bases from V and 5 bases from J; junction bases left unmatched: 13. CDR3 region: CASSGGGVGRQETQYF. CDR3 DNA: TGTGCCAGCAGTGGGGGAGGGGTCGGGAGGCAGGAGACCCAGTACTTC.

This clonotype was detected many times. The V and J genes are TRBV7-6 and TRBJ2-2, with D uncertain. Germline V gene data show CDR1 as SGHVS and CDR2 as FNYEAQ. The CDR3 runs to 12 residues. The V gene lost 6 bases and the J gene lost 6 bases, with 8 bases spanning the gap. CDR3 nucleotides: TGTGCCAGCAGGCCGAATGCCGGGGAGCTGTTTTTT. It encodes CASRPNAGELFF.

Concerning this clonotype itself: A read error is possible here, since a much larger clone lies one base away. The chain joins TRBV6-5 to TRBJ2-3; 7 bases align to TRBD2. The DNA end is more similar to TRBJ2-1, so the J call may be wrong. The CDR3 contains 14 residues. Germline V gene lookup returns CDR1 MNHEY and CDR2 SVGAGI. The chain's CDR3 is CASSLVTGGYEQFF. CDR3 sequence (DNA): TGTGCCAGCAGTTTGGTAACGGGGGGTTACGAGCAGTTCTTC.

By share of the sample, this clonotype is medium-sized. The chain recombines TRBV7-2 with TRBJ2-5; D is ambiguous. V lost 5 bases and J lost 4, with 17 bases in between. CDR1 and CDR2 (germline): SGHTA, FQGNSA. The CDR3 is 15 residues long. This CDR3 reads CASSGELGVGETQYF. For the CDR3, the DNA is TGTGCCAGCAGCGGCGAGCTGGGTGTGGGAGAGACCCAGTACTTC. The full variable domain, in which reference TRBV7-2 and TRBJ2-5 provide the parts outside the CDR3, is GAGVSQSPSNKVTEKGKDVELRCDPISGHTALYWYRQSLGQGLEFLIYFQGNSAPDKSGLPSDRFSAERTGGSVSTLTIQRTQQEDSAVYLCASSGELGVGETQYFGPGTRLLVL.